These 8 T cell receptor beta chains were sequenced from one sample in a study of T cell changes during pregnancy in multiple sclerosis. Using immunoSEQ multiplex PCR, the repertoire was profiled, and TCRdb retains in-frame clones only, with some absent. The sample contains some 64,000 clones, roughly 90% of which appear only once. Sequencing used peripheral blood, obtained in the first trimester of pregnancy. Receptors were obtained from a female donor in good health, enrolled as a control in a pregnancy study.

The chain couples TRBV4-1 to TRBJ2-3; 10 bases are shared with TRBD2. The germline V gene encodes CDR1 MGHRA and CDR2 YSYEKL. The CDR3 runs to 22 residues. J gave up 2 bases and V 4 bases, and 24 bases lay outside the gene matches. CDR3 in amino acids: CASSPAGIGGLAGEFFTDTQYF. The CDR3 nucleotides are TGCGCCAGCAGCCCGGCCGGCATTGGGGGTCTAGCGGGGGAGTTTTTCACAGATACGCAGTATTTT.

The CDR3 sequence is CASSPTPGETEAFF. The CDR3 nucleotides are TGTGCCAGCAGCCCAACCCCGGGAGAGACTGAAGCTTTCTTT. This chain connects TRBV7-9 to TRBJ1-1; unclear D gene. CDR1 is SEHNR and CDR2 is FQNEAQ in the germline V gene (reference sequence). The CDR3 has 14 amino acids. Trimming took 5 bases from V and 5 from J, leaving 15 bases between them.

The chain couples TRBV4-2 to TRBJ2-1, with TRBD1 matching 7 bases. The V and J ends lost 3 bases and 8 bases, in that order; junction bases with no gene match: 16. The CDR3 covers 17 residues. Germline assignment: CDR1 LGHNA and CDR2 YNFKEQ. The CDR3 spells CASSQGFLGLRGHEQFF. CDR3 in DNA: TGTGCCAGCAGCCAGGGCTTCCTCGGCCTTAGGGGGCATGAGCAGTTCTTC.

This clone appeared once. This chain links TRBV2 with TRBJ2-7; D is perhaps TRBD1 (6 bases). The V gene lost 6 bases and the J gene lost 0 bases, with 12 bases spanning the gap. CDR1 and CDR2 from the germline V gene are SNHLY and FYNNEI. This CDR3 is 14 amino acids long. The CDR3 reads CASRPTGFSYEQYF. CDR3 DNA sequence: TGTGCCAGCAGGCCCACAGGGTTCTCCTACGAGCAGTACTTC.

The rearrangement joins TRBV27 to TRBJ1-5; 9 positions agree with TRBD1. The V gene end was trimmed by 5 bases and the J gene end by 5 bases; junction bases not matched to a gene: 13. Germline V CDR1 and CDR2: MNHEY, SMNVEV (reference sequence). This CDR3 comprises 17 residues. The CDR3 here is CASSLRQGGRKDQPQHF. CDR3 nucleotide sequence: TGTGCCAGCAGTCTCCGACAGGGGGGACGCAAGGATCAGCCCCAGCATTTT.

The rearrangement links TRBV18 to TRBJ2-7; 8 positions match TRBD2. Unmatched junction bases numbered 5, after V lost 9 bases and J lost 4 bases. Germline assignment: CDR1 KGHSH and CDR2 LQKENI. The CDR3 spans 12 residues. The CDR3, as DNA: TGTGCCAGTGGGACTAGTTTGTACGAGCAGTACTTC. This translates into CASGTSLYEQYF.

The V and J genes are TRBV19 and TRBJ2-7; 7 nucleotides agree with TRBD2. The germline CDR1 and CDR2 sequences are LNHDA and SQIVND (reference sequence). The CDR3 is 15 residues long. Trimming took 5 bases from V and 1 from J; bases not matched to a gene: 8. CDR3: CASSSTGGPSYEQYF. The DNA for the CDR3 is TGTGCCAGTAGTTCGACGGGAGGCCCTTCCTACGAGCAGTACTTC.

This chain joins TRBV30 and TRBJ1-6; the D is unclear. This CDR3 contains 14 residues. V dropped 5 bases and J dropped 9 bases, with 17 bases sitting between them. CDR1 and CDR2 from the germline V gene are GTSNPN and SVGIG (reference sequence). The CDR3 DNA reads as TGTGCCTGGGGAATAAGCCAGACAATTTCACCCCTCCACTTT. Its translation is CAWGISQTISPLHF.